Listed below are T cell receptor beta chains from one sample, sequenced in a study of T cell repertoires in cytomegalovirus infection. TCRdb reprocessed the reads with MiXCR, giving one entry per CDR3 protein. Of about 890,000 distinct CDR3 sequences listed, around a third are singletons. Antigen specificity for these receptors is unknown. This material consisted of cultured CD8+ T cells from PBMCs, taken from culture after CMV antigen stimulation. Every receptor here comes from a human donor in good health (CMV status not recorded). Some clones in this sample may be carry-over from other donors' samples. Each CDR3 is given with its conserved first and last residue. D genes are given only for firm matches. A row's size may be missing; if present it is once, few, many or a size class.

j_call v_call clone_size d_call cdr3_nt cdr3_aa
TRBJ2-1 TRBV5-6 NA NA TGTGCCAGCAGCGTGCGGGACGGAGTCAGTGATGAGCAGTTGTTC CASSVRDGVSDEQLF
TRBJ2-1 TRBV5-6 NA TRBD2 TGTGCCAGTCTCCGGGGGGTGAACTACAATGAGCAGTTCTTC CASLRGVNYNEQFF
TRBJ1-1 TRBV12-3/TRBV12-4 NA TRBD1 TGTGCCAGCCGCCCCGGGACAGGGAGTAGGGCTAGGATGAACACTGAAGCTTTCTTT CASRPGTGSRARMNTEAFF
TRBJ2-3 TRBV2 NA NA TGTGCCAGCCCGGGACTCAGCACAGATACGCAGTATTTT CASPGLSTDTQYF
TRBJ1-1 TRBV2 NA NA TGTGCCAGCAGTGAATTGGGGCGGCGCGTAAACACTGAAGCTTTCTTT CASSELGRRVNTEAFF
TRBJ2-1 TRBV19 once NA TGTGCCAGTAGTACGCCCAGGGGAGGGTTGTACAATGAGCAGTTCTTC CASSTPRGGLYNEQFF
TRBJ1-1 TRBV7-9 NA NA TGTGCCAGCAGCTTTGTAGGACTGAACACTGAAGCTTTCTTT CASSFVGLNTEAFF
TRBJ2-3 TRBV27 NA NA TGTGCCAGCAGTACGGGAGTACCGTTCACAGATACGCAGTATTTT CASSTGVPFTDTQYF
TRBJ1-1 TRBV12-3/TRBV12-4 few NA TGTGCCAGCAGGACTAATCTTGAAGCTTTCTTT CASRTNLEAFF
TRBJ2-4 TRBV5-1 NA TRBD1 TGCGCCAGCAGCGTCGTCGGACAGGGGGTGGGAAAAAACATTCAGTACTTC CASSVVGQGVGKNIQYF
TRBJ2-5 TRBV3-1 NA NA TGTGCCAGCAGCCCACGGTCGGGGGCCAGGACCCAGTACTTC CASSPRSGARTQYF
TRBJ2-5 TRBV12-3/TRBV12-4 few NA TGTGCCAGCAGCCATCCAGGAGCCTCAAAACAAGAGACCCAGTACTTC CASSHPGASKQETQYF
TRBJ2-1 TRBV29-1 NA NA TGCAGCGGGTGGGGAGATAGGGCTGAATCCTACAATGAGCAGTTCTTC CSGWGDRAESYNEQFF
TRBJ2-3 TRBV5-6 few NA TGTGCCAGCAGCCCCGGACGGTTTGGCACAGATACGCAGTATTTT CASSPGRFGTDTQYF
TRBJ2-1 TRBV29-1 few TRBD2 TGCAGCGGAGGGAGGGTGGGGAGCTCCTACAATGAGCAGTTCTTC CSGGRVGSSYNEQFF
TRBJ2-5 TRBV27 few TRBD1 TGTGCCAGCAGTTCTACGACAGCGACAGGGATAGAGACCCAGTACTTC CASSSTTATGIETQYF
TRBJ1-5 TRBV6-5 few NA TGTGCCAGCAGTTACCAGCCGAATCAGCCCCAGCATTTT CASSYQPNQPQHF
TRBJ1-6 TRBV6-1 NA NA TGTGCCACCCGAGAGGGTGTCGCCTATAATTCACCCCTCCACTTT CATREGVAYNSPLHF
TRBJ1-5 TRBV4-1 NA TRBD1 TGCGCCAGCAGCCAAGATCAGGGGACAGGGGTTTATCAGCCCCAGCATTTT CASSQDQGTGVYQPQHF
TRBJ1-5 TRBV19 few NA TGTGCCAGTAGTATAGCCGGAGTGGGCAATCAGCCCCAGCATTTT CASSIAGVGNQPQHF
TRBJ2-5 TRBV28 NA NA TGTGCCAGCAGTTTCGCCCGGAAAGAGACCCAGTACTTC CASSFARKETQYF
TRBJ1-2 TRBV20-1 once NA TGCAGTGCTAGAGACACGGGGTGGCAGGGAGTTGGCTACACCTTC CSARDTGWQGVGYTF
TRBJ2-5 TRBV9 few NA TGTGCCAGCAGCGTATACGGGCGGGGATTCACAGAGACCCAGTACTTC CASSVYGRGFTETQYF
TRBJ1-2 TRBV5-5 NA NA TGTGCCAGCAGCTTGGAACAAGCTCAGCGGGGCTATGGCTACACCTTC CASSLEQAQRGYGYTF
TRBJ2-7 TRBV19 NA TRBD2 TGTGCCAGTAGTATGGACGGGGGGTCCAACGAGCAGTACTTC CASSMDGGSNEQYF
TRBJ1-2 TRBV3-1 few NA TGTGCCAGCAGCCCCGACGGTAGACAGGAATCTCGAGGCTACACCTTC CASSPDGRQESRGYTF
TRBJ1-5 TRBV24-1 few NA TGTGCCACCAGTGAAGAGGATTCCTTTCAGCCCCAGCATTTT CATSEEDSFQPQHF
TRBJ1-5 TRBV6-6 NA NA TGTGCCCACGGCGGGGACAGCAATCAGCCCCAGCATTTT CAHGGDSNQPQHF
TRBJ1-2 TRBV4-1 NA NA TGCGCCAGCAGCCACCAGGACACCCGAAACTATGGCTACACCTTC CASSHQDTRNYGYTF
TRBJ1-1 TRBV12-3/TRBV12-4 NA NA TGTGCCAGCAGTTCAGACAGCGACCCGAACACTGAAGCTTTCTTT CASSSDSDPNTEAFF
TRBJ2-3 TRBV29-1 NA TRBD2 TGCAGCGTTCGAGCGGGGAGCAGCACAGATACGCAGTATTTT CSVRAGSSTDTQYF
TRBJ2-6 TRBV28 NA NA TGTGCCAGCAGTAGCGGCAGGTCCTCTGGGGCCAACGTCCTGACTTTC CASSSGRSSGANVLTF
TRBJ1-1 TRBV2 few NA TGTGCCAGCAGCCCGGCGGTTGAAGCTTTCTTT CASSPAVEAFF
TRBJ2-1 TRBV5-6 few NA TGTGCCAGCAGCTTGGTAGGAGATTCCTCCTACAATGAGCAGTTCTTC CASSLVGDSSYNEQFF
TRBJ2-5 TRBV15 NA NA TGTGCCACCAGCACTAACGGGCATGAGCTAGAGACCCAGTACTTC CATSTNGHELETQYF
TRBJ2-1 TRBV2 NA TRBD1 TGTGCCAGCAGTGGTACTCCGGGACAGAGATACAATGAGCAGTTCTTC CASSGTPGQRYNEQFF
TRBJ2-1 TRBV28 few NA TGTGCCACGGAGACAGGCAATGAGCAGTTCTTC CATETGNEQFF
TRBJ2-4 TRBV10-3 NA TRBD1 TGTGCCATCTCGGGACAGGGGGAAAACATTCAGTACTTC CAISGQGENIQYF
TRBJ2-1 TRBV29-1 few NA TGCAGCGTTGTGGGAGAGGATGCGGGGCCTAGGAGCAATGAGCAGTTCTTC CSVVGEDAGPRSNEQFF
TRBJ2-2 TRBV7-2 many NA TGTGCCAGCAGTCTAGCGGCCGGGACAGTTCGCACCGGGGAGCTGTTTTTT CASSLAAGTVRTGELFF
TRBJ2-1 TRBV7-6 many NA TGTGCCAGCAGCTTAGCGGGCGGGCGCCATGAGCAGTTCTTC CASSLAGGRHEQFF
TRBJ1-6 TRBV6-1 NA NA TGTGCCAGCAGTGAAATACAAACCGCCGTCTCCTATAATTCACCCCTCCACTTT CASSEIQTAVSYNSPLHF
TRBJ2-7 TRBV7-8 many NA TGTGCCAGCAGCCCCCCCCGGGGAGACTACGAGCAGTACTTC CASSPPRGDYEQYF
TRBJ1-1 TRBV4-2 many NA TGTGCCAGCAGCCAAGAACTCTTAGGGCGGGACCCAACTTTCTTT CASSQELLGRDPTFF
TRBJ1-1 TRBV6-1 NA NA TGTGCCACCCTAAAGGGGAACACTGAAGCTTTCTTT CATLKGNTEAFF
TRBJ1-5 TRBV27 few NA TGTGCCAGCAGTTTATGGAGACACAATCAGCCCCAGCATTTT CASSLWRHNQPQHF
TRBJ1-6 TRBV10-3 few TRBD1 TGTGCCATCAGTGAGGGAACAGGGGTTGACTCACCCCTCCACTTT CAISEGTGVDSPLHF
TRBJ1-2 TRBV12-3/TRBV12-4 NA NA TGTGCCAGCAGTTGGGCAGGGCCGATCCCTAACGGCTACACCTTC CASSWAGPIPNGYTF
TRBJ2-7 TRBV7-6 NA TRBD2 TGTGCCAGCAGCTCCCTTATTGGCGGGGGGCTGTACGAGCAGTACTTC CASSSLIGGGLYEQYF
TRBJ2-5 TRBV12-3/TRBV12-4 NA NA TGTGCCAGCAGTTTTTGGGCAGGGCCTGCCCAAGAGACCCAGTACTTC CASSFWAGPAQETQYF
TRBJ1-5 TRBV19 few NA TGTGCCAGTAGTATCGGTGACAGTTTTAGCAATCAGCCCCAGCATTTT CASSIGDSFSNQPQHF
TRBJ2-3 TRBV11-1 few NA TGTGCCAGCAGCTTAGATGATTGGGGGGCTAGCACAGATACGCAGTATTTT CASSLDDWGASTDTQYF
TRBJ2-1 TRBV3-1 few NA TGTGCCAGCAGCCAATACCCAACAGGTGCAACCTACAATGAGCAGTTCTTC CASSQYPTGATYNEQFF
TRBJ1-2 TRBV5-6 few TRBD1 TGTGCCAGCAGCTTCGGGACAGGGGGCGATGGCTACACCTTC CASSFGTGGDGYTF
TRBJ2-5 TRBV27 once TRBD2 TGTGCCAGCAGTTCCCCTACTAGCGGGGTCCTTCAAGAGACCCAGTACTTC CASSSPTSGVLQETQYF
TRBJ2-1 TRBV5-5 NA NA TGTGCCAGCAGCGTCCGGGACCAATCGTTCTTC CASSVRDQSFF
TRBJ1-2 TRBV6-1 NA NA TGTGCCAGCAGTTACGGGGGACCCGATGGCTACACCTTC CASSYGGPDGYTF